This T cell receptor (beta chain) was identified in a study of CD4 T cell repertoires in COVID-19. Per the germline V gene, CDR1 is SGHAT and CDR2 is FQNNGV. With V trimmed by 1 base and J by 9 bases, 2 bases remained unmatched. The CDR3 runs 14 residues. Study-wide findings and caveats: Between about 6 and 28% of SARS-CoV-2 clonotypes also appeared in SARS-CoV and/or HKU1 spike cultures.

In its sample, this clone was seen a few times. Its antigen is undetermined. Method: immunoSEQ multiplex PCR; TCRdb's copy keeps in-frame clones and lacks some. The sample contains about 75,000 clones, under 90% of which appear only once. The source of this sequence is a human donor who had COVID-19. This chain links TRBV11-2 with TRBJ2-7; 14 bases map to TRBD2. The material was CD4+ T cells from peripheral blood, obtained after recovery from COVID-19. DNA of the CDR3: TGTGCCAGCAGCTTAGGACTAGCGGGAGGGGGGCAGTACTTC. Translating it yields CASSLGLAGGGQYF.